What follows describes a single T cell receptor beta chain. This record belongs to a study of blood T cell repertoires in COVID-19. Germline CDR1 SGHKS, CDR2 YYEKEE (reference sequence). This CDR3 is built from 15 residues. V dropped 4 bases and J dropped 0 bases, with 8 bases sitting between them. Measured with immunoSEQ multiplex PCR; TCRdb has only the in-frame clones, and not every one. The data hold 200,000 to 250,000 clones, with around nine tenths observed a single time. Sequencing was done on a sample of peripheral blood. V and J are TRBV5-5 and TRBJ1-6; D remains ambiguous. The sequence came from a woman between 40 and 50 years old who had recovered from COVID-19. The CDR3 loop reads CASSPSSSYNSPLHF. The DNA for the CDR3 is TGTGCCAGCAGCCCGTCGAGCTCCTATAATTCACCCCTCCACTTT.